The 31 T cell receptor beta chains given below trace back to one sample, sequenced in a study of shared clonotypes between healthy human individuals. Sequencing used immunoSEQ multiplex PCR; TCRdb keeps in-frame clones, though not all of them. Among nearly 2 million clones listed, over 85% were seen once. Naivety among CD8 cells was defined by CD45RO negativity and positive CCR7 selection, thereby excluding terminally differentiated effector memory CD45RA+ cells. Sequenced: naive CD8+ T cells sorted from blood. The receptors were gathered from a man younger than 35 in good health.

This sequence joins TRBV7-9 and TRBJ1-1; 12 bases are a match to TRBD1. V shed 7 bases, J shed 5 bases, and the junction held 11 bases outside the gene matches. The CDR3 is 16 residues long. Germline assignment: CDR1 SEHNR and CDR2 FQNEAQ (reference sequence). Here the CDR3 DNA reads TGTGCCAGCACACTACCGGGACAGGGGGCTTATACTGAAGCTTTCTTT. As protein: CASTLPGQGAYTEAFF.

The rearrangement joins TRBV7-9 to TRBJ2-3; 10 bases match TRBD2. V was pared by 0 bases and J by 4 bases, with 10 bases of the junction left unmatched. The CDR3 runs 18 residues. The germline V gene has CDR1 SEHNR and CDR2 FQNEAQ (reference sequence). CDR3 DNA sequence: TGTGCCAGCAGCTTAGCGTGGGAACAGCGGGAGGGCCCAGATACGCAGTATTTT. This sequence encodes CASSLAWEQREGPDTQYF.

The V and J genes are TRBV28 and TRBJ2-5; 8 bases are a match to TRBD1. V lost 10 bases to trimming and J lost 3 bases; unmatched junction nucleotides: 7. Germline V gene lookup returns CDR1 MDHEN and CDR2 SYDVKM. The CDR3 is made up of 13 amino acids. CDR3 sequence (DNA): TGTGCCATCCCGGACAGGGTTAAAGAGACCCAGTACTTC. Protein sequence: CAIPDRVKETQYF.

This chain connects TRBV28 to TRBJ1-5; D gene uncertain. Looked up from germline, CDR1 is MDHEN and CDR2 is SYDVKM. The CDR3 runs 12 residues. The V end lost 5 bases, the J end lost 7 bases, and 9 bases lay between the germline ends. CDR3 nucleotides: TGTGCCAGCAGTCGGCAGTCCCAGCCCCAGCATTTT. Amino acid sequence: CASSRQSQPQHF.

V and J are TRBV30 and TRBJ2-7; possibly TRBD1 for D (6 bases). Germline loops: CDR1 GTSNPN, CDR2 SVGIG (reference sequence). Trimming pared 4 bases from V and 4 bases from J, leaving 11 bases between. This CDR3 has 12 residues. CDR3 sequence (DNA): TGTGCCTGGACATACCAGGGGTACGAGCAGTACTTC. As protein: CAWTYQGYEQYF.

The rearrangement links TRBV28 to TRBJ2-1; D is ambiguous. V shed 3 bases and J shed 6 bases, with 12 bases lying between them. The CDR3 consists of 14 residues. Per the germline V gene, CDR1 is MDHEN and CDR2 is SYDVKM. In nucleotides, the CDR3 is TGTGCCAGCAGTTTCCGCGGCCCCGTCAATGAGCAGTTCTTC. Translating gives CASSFRGPVNEQFF.

This chain links TRBV30 with TRBJ2-7, with D perhaps being TRBD1 or TRBD2 (5 bases each). Germline loops: CDR1 GTSNPN, CDR2 SVGIG (reference sequence). V was shortened by 4 bases and J by 2 bases, with 12 bases between the two germline ends. The length of the CDR3 is 13 residues. CDR3 coding DNA: TGTGCCTGGAACCGGGACCTGGCCTACGAGCAGTACTTC. Translated: CAWNRDLAYEQYF.

The gene calls are TRBV9 and TRBJ1-5, with 8 bases matching TRBD1. CDR3 length equals 15 residues. Germline V gives CDR1 SGDLS, CDR2 YYNGEE. J was trimmed by 1 base and V by 4 bases; bases with no gene match: 4. CDR3 coding DNA: TGTGCCAGCAGCCCGACAGGGGCGAGCAATCAGCCCCAGCATTTT. The encoded protein is CASSPTGASNQPQHF.

The V gene is TRBV27, the J gene TRBJ2-7, with TRBD1 identical over 9 bases. CDR3 length: 14 residues. V lost 4 bases to trimming and J lost 3 bases; unmatched junction nucleotides: 4. CDR1 and CDR2 (germline): MNHEY, SMNVEV (reference sequence). The CDR3 loop is CASSWGTGHYEQYF. In nucleotides, the CDR3 is TGTGCCAGCAGTTGGGGGACAGGGCACTACGAGCAGTACTTC.

This clone was recorded once. The chain is built from TRBV7-9 and TRBJ2-5; 9 positions match TRBD2. The CDR3 loop spans 17 amino acids. Germline lookup yields CDR1 SEHNR and CDR2 FQNEAQ (reference sequence). The junction had 13 bases not matched to a gene; V was cut back by 4 bases and J by 4 bases. The CDR3 reads CASSYREIAGVGETQYF. The DNA of the CDR3 is TGTGCCAGCAGCTATAGAGAAATAGCGGGAGTTGGAGAGACCCAGTACTTC.

This chain uses TRBV11-2 with TRBJ2-1; no clear D. This CDR3 contains 12 residues. Between the trimmed V and J ends, which lost 6 bases and 6 bases, there was a span of 9 bases. In germline, CDR1 is SGHAT, CDR2 FQNNGV. The CDR3 sequence: CASSITSNEQFF. The CDR3 DNA reads TGTGCCAGCAGTATAACGTCCAATGAGCAGTTCTTC.

The V and J genes are TRBV4-3 and TRBJ2-1; 7 bases are a match to TRBD2. With 1 base clipped from V and 7 bases from J, the junction kept 7 bases outside the gene matches. The CDR3 spans 15 residues. The germline CDR1 and CDR2 sequences are LGHNA and YSLEER. The CDR3 region has the DNA TGCGCCAGCAGCCAAGTTGCGGGAGCGCGGAATGAGCAGTTCTTC. Translation gives CASSQVAGARNEQFF.

The rearrangement joins TRBV30 to TRBJ2-7, with D hard to call. The V end was cut by 2 bases, the J end by 1 base, with 12 bases between. Per the germline V gene, CDR1 is GTSNPN and CDR2 is SVGIG (reference sequence). The CDR3 runs to 14 residues. CDR3 coding DNA: TGTGCCTGGAGTCCCGGGTCAAGGTCCTACGAGCAGTACTTC. Translated: CAWSPGSRSYEQYF.

The J gene is TRBJ2-1, the V gene TRBV2; D assignment may be TRBD1 or TRBD2 (6 bases each). The length of the CDR3 is 14 residues. Trimming removed 2 bases at V and 10 bases at J, with 15 bases between. Germline lookup yields CDR1 SNHLY and CDR2 FYNNEI. The CDR3 coding sequence is TGTGCCAGCAGTGAACCAGGGGAGGAAGGAGAGCAGTTCTTC. Translating it yields CASSEPGEEGEQFF.

J is TRBJ2-7 and V is TRBV5-4; perhaps TRBD1 as D (6 bases). V was clipped by 4 bases and J by 5 bases, with 16 bases between them. Germline assignment: CDR1 SGHNT and CDR2 YYREEE (reference sequence). The CDR3 runs 14 residues. CDR3 loop: CASSHYTGNDEQYF. As DNA, the CDR3 is TGTGCCAGCAGCCATTATACAGGGAACGACGAGCAGTACTTC.

V and J are TRBV7-8 and TRBJ2-1, with 8 bases lining up with TRBD1. J lost 12 bases, V lost 2 bases, and 6 bases had no gene match. CDR3 length: 13 residues. CDR1 SGHVS and CDR2 FQNEAQ come from the germline V gene. The CDR3 spells CASSLQGAERQFF. The CDR3 DNA sequence: TGTGCCAGCAGCTTACAGGGGGCCGAGAGGCAGTTCTTC.

The rearrangement links TRBV7-2 to TRBJ1-2; 10 bases are a match to TRBD1. Looked up from germline, CDR1 is SGHTA and CDR2 is FQGNSA. The V gene end was trimmed by 1 base and the J gene end by 8 bases; junction bases not matched to a gene: 19. The CDR3 extends over 19 amino acids. CDR3 in amino acids: CASSLGDGDRGFRPLGYTF. CDR3 nucleotides: TGTGCCAGCAGCTTAGGGGATGGGGACAGGGGCTTCCGACCTTTAGGCTACACCTTC.

CDR3 bases: TGCGCCAGCAGCCAAGAGAACAGGGACAATGAGCAGTTCTTC. Its translation is CASSQENRDNEQFF. The chain links TRBV4-1 to TRBJ2-1; a weak D match, TRBD1 (6 bases). Trimming pared 0 bases from V and 5 bases from J, leaving 8 bases between. The CDR3 totals 14 residues. Germline CDR1 MGHRA, CDR2 YSYEKL.

The gene calls are TRBV6-5 and TRBJ2-5; D is perhaps TRBD1 or TRBD2 (5 bases each). The CDR3 loop spans 14 amino acids. Deletions cut 4 bases from V and 4 bases from J, with 13 bases between. The germline CDR1 and CDR2 sequences are MNHEY and SVGAGI. The CDR3 DNA is TGTGCCAGCAGTTCTAGGGGAGAGGGAGAGACCCAGTACTTC. This encodes CASSSRGEGETQYF.

A word on this clone: Other DNA sequences in the same sample also yield this CDR3. The chain links TRBV6-1 to TRBJ2-7; no firm D call. With 3 bases removed from V and 1 base from J, the gap between germline ends came to 4 bases. Germline V gene data show CDR1 as MNHNS and CDR2 as SASEGT. The CDR3 runs 12 residues. CDR3: CASSDYSYEQYF. The CDR3 DNA is TGTGCCAGCAGTGATTATTCCTACGAGCAGTACTTC.

This chain uses TRBV27 with TRBJ1-1, with D hard to call. With 8 bases removed from V and 3 bases from J, the gap between germline ends came to 10 bases. Germline-derived CDR1 and CDR2 are MNHEY and SMNVEV (reference sequence). This CDR3 is built from 12 residues. In DNA form, the CDR3 reads TGTGCCAGCTTCGGACCCGACACTGAAGCTTTCTTT. Translation gives CASFGPDTEAFF.

In the case of this clone: Distinct nucleotide sequences in the sample also encode this CDR3. The chain employs TRBV27 and TRBJ2-7; the D is unclear. Germline CDR1 MNHEY, CDR2 SMNVEV (reference sequence). The CDR3 spans 14 residues. The germline V and J ends were trimmed by 2 bases and 0 bases, with 8 bases remaining between them. The CDR3 sequence: CASSLLGNSYEQYF. CDR3 DNA sequence: TGTGCCAGCAGTTTACTGGGCAACTCCTACGAGCAGTACTTC.

The rearrangement links TRBV30 to TRBJ2-1, with no clear D. CDR1 GTSNPN and CDR2 SVGIG come from the germline V gene (reference sequence). This CDR3 is built from 11 residues. V gave up 0 bases and J gave up 9 bases, with 6 bases separating them. The CDR3: CAWSVLVEQFF. The CDR3 region has the DNA TGTGCCTGGAGTGTGCTAGTTGAGCAGTTCTTC.

V and J are TRBV9 and TRBJ1-4; TRBD1 aligns across 10 bases. The CDR3 is made up of 14 amino acids. V lost 2 bases, J lost 8 bases, and 3 bases stayed unmatched. Germline assignment: CDR1 SGDLS and CDR2 YYNGEE. In DNA form, the CDR3 reads TGTGCCAGCAGCGTGACAGGGGGCGAGGAAAAACTGTTTTTT. Translated, it gives CASSVTGGEEKLFF.

The CDR3 spells CASTEGGQGFYEQYF. CDR3 bases: TGTGCCAGCACCGAAGGGGGACAGGGGTTCTACGAGCAGTACTTC. V and J are TRBV2 and TRBJ2-7, with TRBD1 matching over 10 bases. Germline CDR1 and CDR2: SNHLY and FYNNEI. V was clipped by 7 bases and J by 3 bases; unmatched bases: 9. CDR3 length: 15 amino acids.

The chain couples TRBV4-3 to TRBJ1-5, with TRBD1 matching 8 bases. The CDR3 spans 15 residues. In germline, CDR1 is LGHNA, CDR2 YSLEER. The V segment lost 1 base and the J segment 6 bases; nucleotides outside the gene matches: 5. The CDR3 sequence: CASSQAQGAGQPQHF. As DNA, the CDR3 is TGCGCCAGCAGCCAAGCCCAGGGGGCTGGTCAGCCCCAGCATTTT.

V gene TRBV6-1 combines with J gene TRBJ2-7; 7 nucleotides agree with TRBD1. V lost 0 bases to trimming and J lost 0 bases; unmatched junction nucleotides: 5. This CDR3 has 16 amino acids. Germline CDR1 reads MNHNS; CDR2 reads SASEGT. CDR3 DNA: TGTGCCAGCAGTGAAGCTGGGCAGGGGGTCTCCTACGAGCAGTACTTC. It specifies CASSEAGQGVSYEQYF.

V usage is TRBV30 and J usage is TRBJ1-5; perhaps TRBD1 as D (6 bases). The germline gives CDR1 GTSNPN, CDR2 SVGIG (reference sequence). This CDR3 contains 15 residues. With 5 bases removed from V and 5 bases from J, the gap between germline ends came to 19 bases. DNA of the CDR3: TGTGCCTGGGGGCTGGATGGGGGGCGAGATCAGCCCCAGCATTTT. This translates into CAWGLDGGRDQPQHF. Filled out from reference TRBV30 and TRBJ1-5, the complete variable domain reads SQTIHQWPATLVQPVGSPLSLECTVEGTSNPNLYWYRQAAGRGLQLLFYSVGIGQISSEVPQNLSASRPQDRQFILSSKKLLLSDSGFYLCAWGLDGGRDQPQHFGDGTRLSIL.

The rearrangement uses TRBV11-2 and TRBJ2-7, with 9 bases aligning to TRBD1. Germline values: CDR1 SGHAT, CDR2 FQNNGV. Trimming took 1 base from V and 4 from J; bases not matched to a gene: 5. The CDR3 runs 15 residues. CDR3 residues: CASSLVGQGMYEQYF. The CDR3 DNA reads as TGTGCCAGCAGCTTAGTAGGACAGGGGATGTACGAGCAGTACTTC.

Note on this clone: This sample includes further DNA sequences coding for the same CDR3. This rearrangement joins TRBV28 to TRBJ1-1, with D unresolved. This CDR3 comprises 13 residues. With 6 bases removed from V and 1 base from J, the gap between germline ends came to 9 bases. CDR1 is MDHEN and CDR2 is SYDVKM in the germline V gene. The CDR3 region is CASSPPGNTEAFF. In DNA form, the CDR3 reads TGTGCCAGCAGCCCACCGGGGAACACTGAAGCTTTCTTT.

The CDR3 sequence is CASSVGTSGGPTLVDEQFF. In nucleotides, the CDR3 is TGTGCCAGCAGCGTAGGGACTAGCGGGGGCCCTACCCTCGTGGATGAGCAGTTCTTC. J is TRBJ2-1 and V is TRBV9; 13 bases agree with TRBD2. The CDR3 covers 19 residues. V was pared by 0 bases and J by 8 bases, with 14 bases of the junction left unmatched. The germline V gene encodes CDR1 SGDLS and CDR2 YYNGEE.